The clone carrying this T cell receptor beta chain was detected once. The CDR3 spans 16 residues. The V segment lost 1 base and the J segment 2 bases; nucleotides outside the gene matches: 7. The germline CDR1 and CDR2 sequences are SGHVS and FQNEAQ. This sample is part of a study of blood T cell repertoires in COVID-19. About the research overall: Samples came from the United States, Italy and Spain, spanning acute and convalescent COVID-19.

Authors' methods: Nucleated cell counts were estimated from reference gene primer amplification. This table comes from immunoSEQ multiplex PCR, and its TCRdb copy is limited to in-frame clones, with some not included. V, J and clone size are taken as reported in that table, and D and trimming were inferred from the DNA itself. The data show 110,000 or so clones, around 84% seen once. The source material was peripheral blood. The V call is TRBV7-8, the J call TRBJ2-5; 7 nucleotides agree with TRBD2. This sequence originates from a woman between 40 and 50 years old with acute or convalescent COVID-19. CDR3 protein: CASSLVMRLAQETQYF. For the CDR3, the DNA is TGTGCCAGCAGCTTAGTTATGAGACTAGCTCAAGAGACCCAGTACTTC.